The following is a T cell receptor beta chain sequence with its context. TCRdb's table, derived via immunoSEQ multiplex PCR, lists solely in-frame clones and lacks some. Among more than 450,000 clones listed, around 90% were seen once. The data were taken from a study of blood T cell repertoires in COVID-19. Across the whole study: The samples span acute and convalescent COVID-19 from the United States, Italy and Spain.

Participant ages covered about 18 to 95 years across about two dozen US areas. The study assigned cohorts using participant-reported clinical history. Source material: PBMCs or T cells enriched from blood (not recorded which). The sequence came from a woman between 18 and 30 years old who had recovered from COVID-19.

CDR3 bases: TGTGCCAGCAGCCCCACTTCCAACAGGGTATGGGACTATGGCTACACCTTC. It specifies CASSPTSNRVWDYGYTF. The chain has TRBV7-9 and TRBJ1-2; D may be TRBD1 (6 bases). Germline CDR1 SEHNR, CDR2 FQNEAQ (reference sequence). V was cut by 5 bases and J by 3 bases, with 22 bases left in between. The CDR3 has 17 residues.